This T cell receptor beta chain was recorded in a study of OX40 agonist ivuxolimab in advanced cancers. Sequencing used immunoSEQ multiplex PCR; TCRdb keeps in-frame clones, though not all of them. The sample lists tens of thousands of clones, around 91% occurring once. The germline V and J ends were trimmed by 4 bases and 1 base, with 16 bases remaining between them. The CDR3 spans 16 residues. The germline V gene encodes CDR1 PRHDT and CDR2 FYEKMQ (reference sequence). The sequence was obtained from an adult with an advanced solid tumor such as melanoma, head and neck, liver or kidney cancer. V usage is TRBV13 and J usage is TRBJ1-1; the D gene is possibly TRBD1 (6 bases). The material sequenced was CD4+ or CD8+ T cells sorted from blood, taken in a trial of the OX40 agonist ivuxolimab. CDR3 bases: TGTGCCAGCAGCTCCCATACAACAGGGAAGAACACTGAAGCTTTCTTT. Protein sequence: CASSSHTTGKNTEAFF.